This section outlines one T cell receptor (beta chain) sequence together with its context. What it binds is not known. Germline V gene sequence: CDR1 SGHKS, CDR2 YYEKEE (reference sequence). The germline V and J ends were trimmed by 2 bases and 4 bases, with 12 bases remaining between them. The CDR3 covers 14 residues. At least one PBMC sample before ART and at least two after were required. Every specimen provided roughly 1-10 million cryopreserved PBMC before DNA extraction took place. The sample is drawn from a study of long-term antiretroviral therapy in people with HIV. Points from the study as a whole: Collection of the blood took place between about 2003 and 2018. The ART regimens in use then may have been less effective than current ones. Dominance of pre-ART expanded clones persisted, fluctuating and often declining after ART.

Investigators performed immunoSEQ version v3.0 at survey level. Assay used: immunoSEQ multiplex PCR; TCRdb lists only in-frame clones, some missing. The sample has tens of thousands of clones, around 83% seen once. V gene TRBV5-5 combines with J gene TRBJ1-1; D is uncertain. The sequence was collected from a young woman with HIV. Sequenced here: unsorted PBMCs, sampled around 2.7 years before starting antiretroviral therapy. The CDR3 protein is CASSFGRGSTEAFF. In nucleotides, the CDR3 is TGTGCCAGCAGCTTTGGTCGGGGTTCCACTGAAGCTTTCTTT.